This TCR beta chain was sequenced during a study of a mutant IDH1 vaccine in newly diagnosed glioma. Overall study context: The patients were given eight vaccinations, one each in weeks 1, 3, 5, 7, 11, 15, 19 and 23. Commencement of vaccination occurred 4-6 weeks following radiotherapy alone, or concurrently with temozolomide cycles. Treatment recipients were approximately 62% male and about 40% female, and their mean age was 40.4 years.

As for this clone: No antigen is known for it.

Repertoires were generated with immunoSEQ multiplex PCR, while TCRdb's copy carries only in-frame clones and drops some. The table records 50,000 to 65,000 clones, 75% to 85% of them present only once. CDR3 size: 13 residues. V was pared by 5 bases and J by 8 bases, with 4 bases of the junction left unmatched. The germline gives CDR1 MNHEY, CDR2 SVGAGI. Time point defined: week 5, during vaccination. Each dose delivered 300 ug of mutant IDH1 20-mer peptide subcutaneously with imiquimod. Astrocytomas that were new, WHO grade 3 or 4, IDH1-mutant and ATRX-lost were present in the donors. The source was PBMCs, collected from a glioma patient whose treatment included an IDH1 peptide vaccine. The J gene is TRBJ2-4, the V gene TRBV6-5, with 9 nucleotides matching TRBD1. The source of this sequence is a man aged 30 to 39 with glioma. DNA for the CDR3: TGTGCCAGCAGTCGACAGGGGGTGGACATTCAGTACTTC. Its translation: CASSRQGVDIQYF.